This entry describes one T cell receptor beta chain. This sample was included in a study of control samples from healthy donors and cancer patients. The assay was immunoSEQ multiplex PCR, and TCRdb's table has in-frame clones only and misses some. There are 70,000 to 100,000 clones in the sample; approximately 90% occur only once, and about 2% lies in the top ten. The CDR3 is made up of 19 amino acids. Trimming took 3 bases from V and 0 from J, leaving 24 bases between them. The germline V gene has CDR1 DFQATT and CDR2 SNEGSKA (reference sequence). This receptor was identified in a woman aged 60-75 years with head and neck cancer. Sequenced: PBMCs. The chain combines TRBV20-1 with TRBJ1-5; maybe TRBD1 (5 bases). CDR3 protein: CSASLRGETGRYSNQPQHF. The DNA of the CDR3 is TGCAGTGCTAGTCTAAGGGGAGAAACAGGCCGTTATAGCAATCAGCCCCAGCATTTT.